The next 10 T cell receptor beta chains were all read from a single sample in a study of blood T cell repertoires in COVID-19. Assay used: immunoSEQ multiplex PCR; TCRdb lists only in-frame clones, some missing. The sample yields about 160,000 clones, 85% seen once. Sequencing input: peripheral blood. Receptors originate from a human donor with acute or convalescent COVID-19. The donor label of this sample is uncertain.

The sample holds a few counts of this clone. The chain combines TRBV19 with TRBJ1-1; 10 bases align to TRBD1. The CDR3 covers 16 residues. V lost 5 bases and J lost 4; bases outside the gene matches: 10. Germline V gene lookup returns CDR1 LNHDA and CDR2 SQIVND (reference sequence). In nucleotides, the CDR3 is TGTGCCAGTAGTCCGCGGACAGGGGGGGAAGGCACTGAAGCTTTCTTT. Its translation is CASSPRTGGEGTEAFF.

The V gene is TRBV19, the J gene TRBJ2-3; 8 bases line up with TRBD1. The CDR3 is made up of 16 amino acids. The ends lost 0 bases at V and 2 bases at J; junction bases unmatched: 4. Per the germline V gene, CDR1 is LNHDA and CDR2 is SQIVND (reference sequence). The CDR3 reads CASSIDGGQVTDTQYF. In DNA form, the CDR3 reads TGTGCCAGTAGTATAGATGGGGGACAGGTCACAGATACGCAGTATTTT.

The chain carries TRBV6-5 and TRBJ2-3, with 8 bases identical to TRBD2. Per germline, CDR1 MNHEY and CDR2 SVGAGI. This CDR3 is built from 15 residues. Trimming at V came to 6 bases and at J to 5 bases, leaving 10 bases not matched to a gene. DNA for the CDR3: TGTGCCAGCAGGTCGGCGAGCGGGGGTGGAGATACGCAGTATTTT. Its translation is CASRSASGGGDTQYF.

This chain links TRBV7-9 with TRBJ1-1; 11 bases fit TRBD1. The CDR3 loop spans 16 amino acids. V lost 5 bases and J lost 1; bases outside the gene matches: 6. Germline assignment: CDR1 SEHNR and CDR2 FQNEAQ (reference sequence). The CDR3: CASSPRDRGANTEAFF. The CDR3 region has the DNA TGTGCCAGCAGCCCGAGGGACAGGGGGGCGAACACTGAAGCTTTCTTT.

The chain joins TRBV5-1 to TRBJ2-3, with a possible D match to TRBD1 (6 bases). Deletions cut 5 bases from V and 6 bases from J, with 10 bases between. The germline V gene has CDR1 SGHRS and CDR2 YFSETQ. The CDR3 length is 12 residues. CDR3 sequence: CASSPGVDTQYF. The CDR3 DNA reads TGCGCCAGCAGTCCAGGGGTGGATACGCAGTATTTT.

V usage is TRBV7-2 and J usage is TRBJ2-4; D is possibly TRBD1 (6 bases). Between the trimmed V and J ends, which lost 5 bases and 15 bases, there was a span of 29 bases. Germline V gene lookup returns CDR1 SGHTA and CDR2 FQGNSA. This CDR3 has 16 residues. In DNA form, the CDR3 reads TGTGCCAGCAGCCAGAATAATGGGGACATACCTTCTGGTCGGTACTTC. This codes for CASSQNNGDIPSGRYF.

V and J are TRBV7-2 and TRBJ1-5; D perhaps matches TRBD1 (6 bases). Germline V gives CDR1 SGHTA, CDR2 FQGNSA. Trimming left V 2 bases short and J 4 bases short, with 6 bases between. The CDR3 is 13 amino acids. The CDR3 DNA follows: TGTGCCAGCAGCTTAAGGGGGAATCAGCCCCAGCATTTT. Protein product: CASSLRGNQPQHF.

CDR3 in amino acids: CASRPTGQGDSPLHF. CDR3 DNA: TGTGCCAGCAGACCTACGGGACAGGGGGATTCACCCCTCCACTTT. The chain combines TRBV6-5 with TRBJ1-6; 11 nucleotides align to TRBD1. The germline V gene has CDR1 MNHEY and CDR2 SVGAGI. V lost 6 bases to trimming and J lost 8 bases; unmatched junction nucleotides: 6. CDR3 length: 15 residues.

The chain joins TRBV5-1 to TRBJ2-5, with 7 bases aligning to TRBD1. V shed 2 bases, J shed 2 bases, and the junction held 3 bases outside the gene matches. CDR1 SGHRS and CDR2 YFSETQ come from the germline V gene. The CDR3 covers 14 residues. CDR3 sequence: CASSFQGDQETQYF. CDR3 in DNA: TGCGCCAGCAGCTTCCAGGGGGATCAAGAGACCCAGTACTTC. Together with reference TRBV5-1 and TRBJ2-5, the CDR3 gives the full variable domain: KAGVTQTPRYLIKTRGQQVTLSCSPISGHRSVSWYQQTPGQGLQFLFEYFSETQRNKGNFPGRFSGRQFSNSRSEMNVSTLELGDSALYLCASSFQGDQETQYFGPGTRLLVL.

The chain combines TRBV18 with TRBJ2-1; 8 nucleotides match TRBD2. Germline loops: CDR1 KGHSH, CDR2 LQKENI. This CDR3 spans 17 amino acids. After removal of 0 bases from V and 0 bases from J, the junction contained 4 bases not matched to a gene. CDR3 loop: CASSPPLAGGSYNEQFF. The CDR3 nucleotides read TGTGCCAGCTCACCACCCCTGGCGGGGGGCTCCTACAATGAGCAGTTCTTC.